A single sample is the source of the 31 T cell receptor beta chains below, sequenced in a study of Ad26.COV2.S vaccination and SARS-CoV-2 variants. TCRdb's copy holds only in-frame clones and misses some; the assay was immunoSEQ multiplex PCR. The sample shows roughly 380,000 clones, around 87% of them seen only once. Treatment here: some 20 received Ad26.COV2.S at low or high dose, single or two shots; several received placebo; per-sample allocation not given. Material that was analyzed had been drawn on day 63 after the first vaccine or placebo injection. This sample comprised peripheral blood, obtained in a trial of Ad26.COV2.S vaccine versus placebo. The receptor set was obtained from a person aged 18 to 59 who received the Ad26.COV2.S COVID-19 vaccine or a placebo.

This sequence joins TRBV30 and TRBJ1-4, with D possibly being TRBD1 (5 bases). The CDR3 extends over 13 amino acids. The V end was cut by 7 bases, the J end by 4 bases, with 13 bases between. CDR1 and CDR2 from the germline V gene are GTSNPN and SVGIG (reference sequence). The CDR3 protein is CAFYTGINEKLFF. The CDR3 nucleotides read TGTGCCTTCTATACAGGAATTAATGAAAAACTGTTTTTT.

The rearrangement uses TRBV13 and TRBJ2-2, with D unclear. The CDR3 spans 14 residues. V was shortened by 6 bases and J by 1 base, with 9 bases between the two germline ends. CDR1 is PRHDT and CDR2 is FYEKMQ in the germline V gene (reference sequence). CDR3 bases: TGTGCCAGCAGGCCAACGAGGAACACCGGGGAGCTGTTTTTT. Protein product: CASRPTRNTGELFF.

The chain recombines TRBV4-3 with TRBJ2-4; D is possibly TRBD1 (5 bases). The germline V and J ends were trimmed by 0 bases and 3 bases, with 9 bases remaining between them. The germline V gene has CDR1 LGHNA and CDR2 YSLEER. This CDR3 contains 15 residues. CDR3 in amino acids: CASSQEGQGKNIQYF. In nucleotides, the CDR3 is TGCGCCAGCAGCCAAGAGGGGCAGGGCAAAAACATTCAGTACTTC.

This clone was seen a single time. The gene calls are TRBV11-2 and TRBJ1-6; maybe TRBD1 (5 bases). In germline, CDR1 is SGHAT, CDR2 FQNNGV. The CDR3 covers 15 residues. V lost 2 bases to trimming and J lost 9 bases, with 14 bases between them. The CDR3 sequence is CASSLSPTVRSPLHF. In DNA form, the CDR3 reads TGTGCCAGCAGCTTATCACCGACAGTACGTTCACCCCTCCACTTT.

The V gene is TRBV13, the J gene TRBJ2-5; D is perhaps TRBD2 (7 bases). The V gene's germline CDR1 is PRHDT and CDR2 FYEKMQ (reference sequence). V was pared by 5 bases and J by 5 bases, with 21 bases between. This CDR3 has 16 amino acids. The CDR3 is CASSRPGTGGMETQYF. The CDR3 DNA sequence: TGTGCCAGCAGCCGACCCGGGACGGGGGGCATGGAGACCCAGTACTTC. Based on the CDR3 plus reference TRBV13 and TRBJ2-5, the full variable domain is AAGVIQSPRHLIKEKRETATLKCYPIPRHDTVYWYQQGPGQDPQFLISFYEKMQSDKGSIPDRFSAQQFSDYHSELNMSSLELGDSALYFCASSRPGTGGMETQYFGPGTRLLVL.

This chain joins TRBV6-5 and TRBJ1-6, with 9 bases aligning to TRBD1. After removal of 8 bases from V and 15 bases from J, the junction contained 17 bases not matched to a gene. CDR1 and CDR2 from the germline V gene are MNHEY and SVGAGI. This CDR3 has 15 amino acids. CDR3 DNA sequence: TGTGCCAGCCTGCTAACAGGGGGCATCTTTACCCTCCTCCACTTT. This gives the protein CASLLTGGIFTLLHF.

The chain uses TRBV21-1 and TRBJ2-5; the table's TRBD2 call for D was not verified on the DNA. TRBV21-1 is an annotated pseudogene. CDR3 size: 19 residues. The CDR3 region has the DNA TGTGCCAGCAGCAAAAGATTTCCGGCGGCCCGTCGGTTTCAAGAGACCCAGTACTTC. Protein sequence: CASSKRFPAARRFQETQYF.

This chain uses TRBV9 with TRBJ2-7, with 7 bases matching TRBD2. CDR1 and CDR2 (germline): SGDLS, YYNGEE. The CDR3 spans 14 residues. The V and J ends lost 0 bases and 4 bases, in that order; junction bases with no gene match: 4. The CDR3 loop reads CASSVAGGDYEQYF. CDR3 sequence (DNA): TGTGCCAGCAGCGTAGCGGGGGGAGATTACGAGCAGTACTTC.

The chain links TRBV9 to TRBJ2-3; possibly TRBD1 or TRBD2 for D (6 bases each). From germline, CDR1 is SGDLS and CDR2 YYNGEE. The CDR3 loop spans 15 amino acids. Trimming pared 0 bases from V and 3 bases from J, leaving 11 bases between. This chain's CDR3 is CASSVGGARTDTQYF. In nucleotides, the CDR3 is TGTGCCAGCAGCGTAGGGGGGGCACGGACAGATACGCAGTATTTT.

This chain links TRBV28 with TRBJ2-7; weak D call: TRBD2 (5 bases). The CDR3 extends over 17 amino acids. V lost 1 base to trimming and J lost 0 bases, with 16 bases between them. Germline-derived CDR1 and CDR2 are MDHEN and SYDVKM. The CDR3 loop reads CASSLSPWRHGSYEQYF. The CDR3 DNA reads TGTGCCAGCAGTTTATCCCCGTGGAGGCACGGCTCCTACGAGCAGTACTTC.

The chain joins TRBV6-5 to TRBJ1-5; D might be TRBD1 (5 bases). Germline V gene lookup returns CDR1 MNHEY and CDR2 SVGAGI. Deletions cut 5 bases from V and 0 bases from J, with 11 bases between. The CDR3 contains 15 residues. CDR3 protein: CASSRDFYSNQPQHF. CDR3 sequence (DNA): TGTGCCAGCAGTCGGGACTTCTATAGCAATCAGCCCCAGCATTTT.

CDR3 loop: CASRKTGYDYGYTF. Written as DNA, the CDR3 is TGTGCCAGCAGGAAGACAGGGTACGACTATGGCTACACCTTC. The genes are TRBV6-5 and TRBJ1-2, with 7 bases identical to TRBD1. CDR3 length equals 14 residues. Germline V CDR1 and CDR2: MNHEY, SVGAGI. Losses at the gene ends were 6 bases for V and 3 bases for J; bases not matched to a gene: 7.

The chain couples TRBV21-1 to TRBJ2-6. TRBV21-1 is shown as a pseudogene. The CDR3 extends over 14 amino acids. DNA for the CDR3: TGTGCCGGCCCGCTTGACCCTGGGGCCAACGTCCTGACTTTC. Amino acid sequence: CAGPLDPGANVLTF.

CDR3 nucleotide sequence: TGTGCCAGCAGCCGCGGGGGTGCTAGCACAGATACGCAGTATTTT. Translation: CASSRGGASTDTQYF. V is TRBV5-4 and J is TRBJ2-3; 7 bases are a match to TRBD2. Germline CDR1 SGHNT, CDR2 YYREEE (reference sequence). Trimming removed 4 bases from V and 0 bases from J; junction bases left unmatched: 5. The CDR3 sequence is 15 residues long.

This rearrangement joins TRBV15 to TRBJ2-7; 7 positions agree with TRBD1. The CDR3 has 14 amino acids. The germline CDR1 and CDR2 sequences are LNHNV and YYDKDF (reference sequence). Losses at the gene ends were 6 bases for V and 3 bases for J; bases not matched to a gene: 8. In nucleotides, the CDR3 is TGTGCCACCAGGCCCGACAGGGCTAACTACGAGCAGTACTTC. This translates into CATRPDRANYEQYF.

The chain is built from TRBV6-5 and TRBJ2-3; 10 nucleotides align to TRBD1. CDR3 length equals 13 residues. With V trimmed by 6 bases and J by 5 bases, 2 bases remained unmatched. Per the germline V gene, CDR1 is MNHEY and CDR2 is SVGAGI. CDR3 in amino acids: CASSRTGGDTQYF. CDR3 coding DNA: TGTGCCAGCAGCCGGACAGGGGGAGATACGCAGTATTTT.

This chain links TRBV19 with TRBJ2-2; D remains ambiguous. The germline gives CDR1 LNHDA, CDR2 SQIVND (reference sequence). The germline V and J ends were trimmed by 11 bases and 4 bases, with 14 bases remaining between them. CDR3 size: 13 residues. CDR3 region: CALRTGSTGELFF. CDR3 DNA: TGTGCCCTGCGGACGGGTTCCACCGGGGAGCTGTTTTTT.

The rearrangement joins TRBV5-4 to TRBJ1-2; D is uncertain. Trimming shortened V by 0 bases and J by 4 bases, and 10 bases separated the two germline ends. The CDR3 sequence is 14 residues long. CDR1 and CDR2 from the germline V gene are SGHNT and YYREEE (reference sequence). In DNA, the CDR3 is TGTGCCAGCAGCTTGGGACACGGGAGCTATGGCTACACCTTC. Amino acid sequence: CASSLGHGSYGYTF.

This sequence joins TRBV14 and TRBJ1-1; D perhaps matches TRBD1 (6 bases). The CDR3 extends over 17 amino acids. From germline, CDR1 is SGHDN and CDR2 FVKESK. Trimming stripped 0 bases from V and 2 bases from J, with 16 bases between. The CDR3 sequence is CASSQDKGGLINTEAFF. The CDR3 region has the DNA TGTGCCAGCAGCCAAGATAAGGGGGGGCTGATTAACACTGAAGCTTTCTTT. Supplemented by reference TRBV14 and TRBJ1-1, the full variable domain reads EAGVTQFPSHSVIEKGQTVTLRCDPISGHDNLYWYRRVMGKEIKFLLHFVKESKQDESGMPNNRFLAERTGGTYSTLKVQPAELEDSGVYFCASSQDKGGLINTEAFFGQGTRLTVV.

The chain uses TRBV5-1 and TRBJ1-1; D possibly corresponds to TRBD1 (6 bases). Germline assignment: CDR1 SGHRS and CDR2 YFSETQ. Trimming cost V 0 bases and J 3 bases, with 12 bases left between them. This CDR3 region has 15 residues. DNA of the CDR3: TGCGCCAGCAGCTTGGTAGGGGAGGGGGACACTGAAGCTTTCTTT. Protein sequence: CASSLVGEGDTEAFF. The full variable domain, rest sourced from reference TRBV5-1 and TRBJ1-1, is KAGVTQTPRYLIKTRGQQVTLSCSPISGHRSVSWYQQTPGQGLQFLFEYFSETQRNKGNFPGRFSGRQFSNSRSEMNVSTLELGDSALYLCASSLVGEGDTEAFFGQGTRLTVV.

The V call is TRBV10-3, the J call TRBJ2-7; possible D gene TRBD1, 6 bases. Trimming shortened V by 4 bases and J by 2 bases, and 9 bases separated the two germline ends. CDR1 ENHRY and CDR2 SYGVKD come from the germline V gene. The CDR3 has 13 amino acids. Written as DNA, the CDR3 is TGTGCCATCAGTGCAGGACAGCCCTACGAGCAGTACTTC. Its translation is CAISAGQPYEQYF.

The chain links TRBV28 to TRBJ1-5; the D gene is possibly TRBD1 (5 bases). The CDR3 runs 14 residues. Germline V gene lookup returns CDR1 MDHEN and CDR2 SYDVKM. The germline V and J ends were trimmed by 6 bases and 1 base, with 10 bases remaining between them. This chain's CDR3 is CASRAGTSNQPQHF. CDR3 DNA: TGTGCCAGCAGGGCAGGGACCAGCAATCAGCCCCAGCATTTT.

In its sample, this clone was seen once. Here the CDR3 DNA reads TGTGCCAGCAGCGTAGGCAGGGAGCCCGGCTACACCTTC. It encodes CASSVGREPGYTF. This chain connects TRBV9 to TRBJ1-2, with a possible D match to TRBD1 (5 bases). Looked up from germline, CDR1 is SGDLS and CDR2 is YYNGEE. V dropped 0 bases and J dropped 8 bases, with 11 bases sitting between them. CDR3 size: 13 residues. The whole variable domain, filled in from reference TRBV9 and TRBJ1-2, reads DSGVTQTPKHLITATGQRVTLRCSPRSGDLSVYWYQQSLDQGLQFLIQYYNGEERAKGNILERFSAQQFPDLHSELNLSSLELGDSALYFCASSVGREPGYTFGSGTRLTVV.

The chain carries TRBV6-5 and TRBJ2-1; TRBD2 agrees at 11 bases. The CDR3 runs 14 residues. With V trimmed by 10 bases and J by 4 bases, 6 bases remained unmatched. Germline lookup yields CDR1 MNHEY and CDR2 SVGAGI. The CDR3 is CATKLAGDYNEQFF. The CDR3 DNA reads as TGTGCCACCAAACTAGCGGGGGATTACAATGAGCAGTTCTTC.

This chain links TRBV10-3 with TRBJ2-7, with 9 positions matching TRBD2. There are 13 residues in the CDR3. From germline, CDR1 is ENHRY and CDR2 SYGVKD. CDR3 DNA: TGTGCGAGCCTCCGGTCTAGCGGGGACGAGCAGTACTTC. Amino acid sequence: CASLRSSGDEQYF.

The CDR3 sequence: CAIRDRDYYGYTF. The CDR3 DNA is TGTGCCATCCGGGACAGGGATTACTATGGCTACACCTTC. The chain has TRBV19 and TRBJ1-2; TRBD1 agrees at 9 bases. V lost 10 bases, J lost 3 bases, and 6 bases stayed unmatched. This CDR3 is built from 13 residues. CDR1 and CDR2 from the germline V gene are LNHDA and SQIVND (reference sequence).

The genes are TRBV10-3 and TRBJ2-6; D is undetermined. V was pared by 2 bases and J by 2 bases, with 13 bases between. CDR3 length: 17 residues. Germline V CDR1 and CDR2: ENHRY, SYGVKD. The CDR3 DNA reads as TGTGCCATCAGTGAGGCGACCCGTCGGGCTGGGGCCAACGTCCTGACTTTC. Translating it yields CAISEATRRAGANVLTF.

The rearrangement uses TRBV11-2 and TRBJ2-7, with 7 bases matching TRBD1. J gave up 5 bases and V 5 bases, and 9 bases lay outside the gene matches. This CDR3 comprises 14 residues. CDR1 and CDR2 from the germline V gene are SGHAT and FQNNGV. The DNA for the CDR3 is TGTGCCAGCAGCCCAGACAGGGCGAGCGACGAGCAGTACTTC. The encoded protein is CASSPDRASDEQYF.

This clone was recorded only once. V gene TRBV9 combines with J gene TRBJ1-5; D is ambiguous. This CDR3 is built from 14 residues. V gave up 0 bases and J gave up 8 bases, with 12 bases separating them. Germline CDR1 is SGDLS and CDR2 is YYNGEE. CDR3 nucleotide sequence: TGTGCCAGCAGCGTAGAGGAACCCCATAAGCCCCAGCATTTT. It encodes CASSVEEPHKPQHF.

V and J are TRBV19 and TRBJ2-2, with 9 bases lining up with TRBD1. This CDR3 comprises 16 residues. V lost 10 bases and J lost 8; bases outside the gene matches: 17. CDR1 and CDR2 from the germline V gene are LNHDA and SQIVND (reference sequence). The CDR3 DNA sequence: TGTGCCACCAAACCCGGGACAGGGTTTCGGGCTGGGGAGCTGTTTTTT. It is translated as CATKPGTGFRAGELFF.

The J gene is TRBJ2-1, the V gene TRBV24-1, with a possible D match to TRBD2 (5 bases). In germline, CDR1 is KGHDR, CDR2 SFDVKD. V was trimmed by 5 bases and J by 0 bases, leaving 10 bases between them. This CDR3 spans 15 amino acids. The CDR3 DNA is TGTGCCACCAGTGCACCGGGATACTCCTACAATGAGCAGTTCTTC. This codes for CATSAPGYSYNEQFF.